These T cell receptor beta chains were read from a single sample in a study of cytomegalovirus exposure and HLA in healthy donors. Using immunoSEQ multiplex PCR, the repertoire was profiled, and TCRdb retains in-frame clones only, with some absent. Here the sample spans over 150,000 clones, roughly 84% being singletons. Sequencing was done on a sample of PBMCs. These receptors originate from a boy aged 2-9 years in good health and CMV-seronegative. Each CDR3 is given with its conserved first and last residue. The D gene is left open where the match is weak. The size entry is marked missing in some rows and otherwise reads once, few, many or a size class.

DNA,CDR3,V,D,J,size,length
TGCGCCAGCAACCCCTTGGGGGGTCCCCTGAACACCGGGGAGCTGTTTTTT,CASNPLGGPLNTGELFF,TRBV23-1,NA,TRBJ2-2,few,17
TGTGCCAGCAGTGAAGCAGTAGCGGGAGGCACAGATACGCAGTATTTT,CASSEAVAGGTDTQYF,TRBV6-1,TRBD2,TRBJ2-3,NA,16
TGTGCCAGTAGGTTCGTCGGGCAGGGAAGGGGGAACACTGAAGCTTTCTTT,CASRFVGQGRGNTEAFF,TRBV19,NA,TRBJ1-1,once,17
TGCGCCAGCAGCTTACAGGTTATGAACACTGAAGCTTTCTTT,CASSLQVMNTEAFF,TRBV5-1,NA,TRBJ1-1,few,14
TGTGCCAGCAGCTTAGAGCTAGCGGGAGTGGAAGAGACCCAGTACTTC,CASSLELAGVEETQYF,TRBV11-2,TRBD2,TRBJ2-5,NA,16
TGTGCCAGCATCGGGACTGGCAACAATGAGCAGTTCTTC,CASIGTGNNEQFF,TRBV27,NA,TRBJ2-1,NA,13
TGCGCCAGCAGCTTGTCTATCGCCCGAGCAAGCTACGAGCAGTACTTC,CASSLSIARASYEQYF,TRBV5-1,NA,TRBJ2-7,NA,16
TGTGCCAGTAGTCTAAAGGGACAGGGCTACGAGCAGTACTTC,CASSLKGQGYEQYF,TRBV19,TRBD1,TRBJ2-7,NA,14
TGTGCCAGCAGTTTATTAATGGACGCCTACGGAGGAAACATTCAGTACTTC,CASSLLMDAYGGNIQYF,TRBV28,NA,TRBJ2-4,NA,17
TGTGCCAGCAGGTTTAGACTAGCGAGCCCAGATACGCAGTATTTT,CASRFRLASPDTQYF,TRBV28,TRBD2,TRBJ2-3,NA,15
TGCAGCGTTGAAGCCCAGCGGGAGGACCAGTACGAGCAGTACTTC,CSVEAQREDQYEQYF,TRBV29-1,TRBD2,TRBJ2-7,NA,15
TGTGCCAGCAGGGGACTAGCGGGAGGTTCAGATACGCAGTATTTT,CASRGLAGGSDTQYF,TRBV2,TRBD2,TRBJ2-3,NA,15
TGCGCCAGCAGCTTGACCCAGACAGGGGGCGACTATGGCTACACCTTC,CASSLTQTGGDYGYTF,TRBV5-1,TRBD1,TRBJ1-2,NA,16
TGCGCCAGCAGCTTCGACAGGGTGAACACTGAAGCTTTCTTT,CASSFDRVNTEAFF,TRBV5-1,TRBD1,TRBJ1-1,NA,14
TGTGCCAGCAGCCAAGTCTCGGCGGGGGAACGCTCTGGAAACACCATATATTTT,CASSQVSAGERSGNTIYF,TRBV4-2,NA,TRBJ1-3,once,18
TGTGCCAGCAGTTTCTCGGGCGGGAGCTTCTACGAGCAGTACTTC,CASSFSGGSFYEQYF,TRBV27,TRBD2,TRBJ2-7,NA,15